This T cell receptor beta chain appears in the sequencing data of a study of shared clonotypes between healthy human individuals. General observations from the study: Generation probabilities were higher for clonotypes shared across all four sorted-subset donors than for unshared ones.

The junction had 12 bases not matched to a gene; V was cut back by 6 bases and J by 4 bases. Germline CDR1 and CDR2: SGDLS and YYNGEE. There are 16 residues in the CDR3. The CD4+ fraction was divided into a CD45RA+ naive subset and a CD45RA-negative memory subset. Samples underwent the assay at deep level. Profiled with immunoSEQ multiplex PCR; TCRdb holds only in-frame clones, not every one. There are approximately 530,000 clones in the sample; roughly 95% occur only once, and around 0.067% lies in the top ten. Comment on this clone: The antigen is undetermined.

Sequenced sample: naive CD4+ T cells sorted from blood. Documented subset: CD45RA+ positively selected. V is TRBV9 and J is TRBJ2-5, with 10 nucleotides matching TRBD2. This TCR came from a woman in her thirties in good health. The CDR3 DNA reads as TGTGCCAGCAACGATGGGCTAGCGGGAGTAGGAGAGACCCAGTACTTC. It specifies CASNDGLAGVGETQYF.